This is a list of T cell receptor beta chains from one sample in a study of shared clonotypes between healthy human individuals. The assay was immunoSEQ multiplex PCR, and TCRdb's table has in-frame clones only and misses some. The sample gives fewer than 800,000 clones, about 90% of which show up once; 20% to 25% is in the top ten. The source material was naive CD8+ T cells sorted from blood. All receptors derive from a man aged 25-45 years in good health. Each CDR3 is given with its conserved first and last residue. The D gene is left open where the match is weak. Clone size is not always given. Where it is, it says once, few, many or a class for expanded clones.

-,TRBD1,TRBJ1-2,TRBV28,CASRIQTGTNYGYTF,TGTGCCAGCAGAATCCAGACAGGGACTAACTATGGCTACACCTTC
-,-,TRBJ2-7,TRBV27,CASKGAGFYEQYF,TGTGCCAGTAAAGGGGCGGGATTCTACGAGCAGTACTTC
once,-,TRBJ2-7,TRBV4-2,CASSDSYEQYF,TGTGCCAGCAGCGACTCCTACGAGCAGTACTTC
once,-,TRBJ2-7,TRBV5-1,CASSIETAYEQYF,TGCGCCAGCAGCATAGAGACAGCGTACGAGCAGTACTTC
-,-,TRBJ2-1,TRBV28,CASSLSANEQFF,TGTGCCAGCAGTTTATCTGCAAATGAGCAGTTCTTC
-,TRBD2,TRBJ2-5,TRBV6-5,CASSSIAGDRRETQYF,TGTGCCAGCAGTTCTATCGCGGGAGACCGACGGGAGACCCAGTACTTC
-,-,TRBJ2-2,TRBV5-8,CASTHPTGLTGELFF,TGTGCCAGCACCCACCCTACAGGGTTAACCGGGGAGCTGTTTTTT
once,-,TRBJ2-7,TRBV28,CASSHDYEQYF,TGTGCCAGCAGCCACGATTACGAGCAGTACTTC
-,-,TRBJ2-5,TRBV7-2,CASSLTEFQETQYF,TGTGCCAGCAGCTTGACCGAGTTTCAAGAGACCCAGTACTTC
few,-,TRBJ2-1,TRBV6-6,CASSYSKEGGEGEQFF,TGTGCCAGCAGTTACTCGAAGGAGGGGGGCGAGGGTGAGCAGTTCTTC
-,TRBD1,TRBJ2-2,TRBV6-4,CASSDHGTGNTGELFF,TGTGCCAGCAGTGACCATGGGACAGGGAATACCGGGGAGCTGTTTTTT
-,-,TRBJ1-5,TRBV7-9,CASSLAPIQGGDQPQHF,TGTGCCAGCAGCTTAGCGCCTATACAGGGAGGTGATCAGCCCCAGCATTTT
-,-,TRBJ2-5,TRBV27,CASSLLGLGETQYF,TGTGCCAGCAGTTTATTAGGGTTGGGAGAGACCCAGTACTTC
-,-,TRBJ1-2,TRBV2,CASTWTANYGYTF,TGTGCCAGCACTTGGACAGCTAACTATGGCTACACCTTC
-,-,TRBJ2-3,TRBV5-4,CASSFDTDTQYF,TGTGCCAGCAGCTTCGACACAGATACGCAGTATTTT